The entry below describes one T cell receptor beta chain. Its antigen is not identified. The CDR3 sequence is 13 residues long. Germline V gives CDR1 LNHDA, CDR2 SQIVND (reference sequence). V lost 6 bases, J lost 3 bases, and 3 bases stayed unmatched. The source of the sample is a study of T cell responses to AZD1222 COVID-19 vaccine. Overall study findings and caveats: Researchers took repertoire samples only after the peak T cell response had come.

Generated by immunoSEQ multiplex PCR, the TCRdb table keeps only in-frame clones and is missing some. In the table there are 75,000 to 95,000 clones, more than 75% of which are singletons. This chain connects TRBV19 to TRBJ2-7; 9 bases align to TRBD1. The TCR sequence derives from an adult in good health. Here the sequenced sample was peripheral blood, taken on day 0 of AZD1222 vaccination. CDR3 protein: CASRGQGSYEQYF. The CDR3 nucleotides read TGTGCCAGTAGGGGACAGGGCAGCTACGAGCAGTACTTC.